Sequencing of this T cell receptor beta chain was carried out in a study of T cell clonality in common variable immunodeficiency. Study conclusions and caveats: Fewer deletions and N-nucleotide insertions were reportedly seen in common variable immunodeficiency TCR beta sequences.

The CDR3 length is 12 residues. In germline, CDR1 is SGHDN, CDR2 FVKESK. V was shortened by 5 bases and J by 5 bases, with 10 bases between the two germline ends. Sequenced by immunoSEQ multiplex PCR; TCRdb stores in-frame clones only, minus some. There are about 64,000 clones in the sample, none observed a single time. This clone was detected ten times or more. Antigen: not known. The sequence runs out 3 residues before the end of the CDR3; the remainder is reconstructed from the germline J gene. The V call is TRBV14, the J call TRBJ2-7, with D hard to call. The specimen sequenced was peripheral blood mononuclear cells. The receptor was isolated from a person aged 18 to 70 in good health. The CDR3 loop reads CASSRQTNEQYF. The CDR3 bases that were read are TGTGCCAGCAGCAGACAAACCAACGAG.